This TCR beta chain was identified in a study of T-cell reconstitution after alpha-beta-depleted transplantation in children. The library targeted TCRbeta and was prepared with unique molecular identifiers. MiXCR, run by TCRdb on the PCR reads, gives a single entry per CDR3 protein. The sample has about 600,000 distinct CDR3 sequences; about an eighth are singletons. This CDR3 spans 15 amino acids. Trimming cost V 3 bases and J 6 bases; bases outside gene matches: 6. Looked up from germline, CDR1 is MDHEN and CDR2 is SYDVKM. This clonotype was seen a handful of times. V is TRBV28 and J is TRBJ2-2; 8 bases map to TRBD1. The sequenced sample was PBMCs, mostly from graft donor cells, obtained 360 days after TCRalphabeta/CD19-depleted stem cell transplant. The clonotype comes from a male patient aged 5 to 17 who had a stem cell transplant for acute myeloid leukemia, so the T cells may come from the graft donor. CDR3 nucleotide sequence: TGTGCCAGCAGTTTTAGCAGGGGGCTCTCCGGGGAGCTGTTTTTT. It is translated as CASSFSRGLSGELFF. Together with reference TRBV28 and TRBJ2-2, the CDR3 gives the full variable domain: DVKVTQSSRYLVKRTGEKVFLECVQDMDHENMFWYRQDPGLGLRLIYFSYDVKMKEKGDIPEGYSVSREKKERFSLILESASTNQTSMYLCASSFSRGLSGELFFGEGSRLTVL.